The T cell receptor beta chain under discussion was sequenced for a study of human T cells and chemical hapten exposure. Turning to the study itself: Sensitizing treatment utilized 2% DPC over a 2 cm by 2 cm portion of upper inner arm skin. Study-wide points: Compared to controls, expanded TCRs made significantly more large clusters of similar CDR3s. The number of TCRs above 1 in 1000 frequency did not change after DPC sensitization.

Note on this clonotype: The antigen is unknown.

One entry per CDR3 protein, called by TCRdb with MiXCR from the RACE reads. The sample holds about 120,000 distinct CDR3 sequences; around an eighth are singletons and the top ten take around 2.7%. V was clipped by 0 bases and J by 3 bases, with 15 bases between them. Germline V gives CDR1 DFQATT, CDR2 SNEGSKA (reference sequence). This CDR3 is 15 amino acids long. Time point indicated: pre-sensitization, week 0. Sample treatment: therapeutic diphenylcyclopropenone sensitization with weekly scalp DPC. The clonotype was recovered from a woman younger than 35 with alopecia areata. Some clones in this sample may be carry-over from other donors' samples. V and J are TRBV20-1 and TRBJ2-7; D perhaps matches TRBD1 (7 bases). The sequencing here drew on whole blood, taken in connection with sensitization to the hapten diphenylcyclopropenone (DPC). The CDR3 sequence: CSARDSGGGYYEQYF. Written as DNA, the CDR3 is TGCAGTGCTAGAGATTCAGGAGGGGGCTACTACGAGCAGTACTTC.